One and the same sample provided the 17 T cell receptor beta chains below, sequenced in a study of tissue T cells after allogeneic stem cell transplantation. This table comes from immunoSEQ multiplex PCR, and its TCRdb copy is limited to in-frame clones, with some not included. Counted here are 42,000 or so clones, over 85% occurring once; the ten biggest clones make up about 3.8%. The material was blood, obtained before transplantation. The receptors derive from a woman aged 35-70 years who later had graft-versus-host disease after an allogeneic stem cell transplant.

V and J are TRBV27 and TRBJ2-7; D is perhaps TRBD2 (5 bases). Germline V gene sequence: CDR1 MNHEY, CDR2 SMNVEV (reference sequence). The V end was cut by 1 base, the J end by 2 bases, with 12 bases between. The CDR3 contains 15 residues. DNA for the CDR3: TGTGCCAGCAGTTTATACGCCGCGGGCGCCTACGAGCAGTACTTC. Translated: CASSLYAAGAYEQYF.

The chain carries TRBV7-8 and TRBJ1-5; possibly TRBD1 for D (5 bases). CDR3 length equals 15 residues. CDR1 and CDR2 from the germline V gene are SGHVS and FQNEAQ. Trimming pared 8 bases from V and 6 bases from J, leaving 20 bases between. The CDR3 reads CASGPRGGKVQPQHF. Here the CDR3 DNA reads TGTGCCAGCGGGCCCCGTGGGGGAAAGGTTCAGCCCCAGCATTTT.

This chain uses TRBV23-1 with TRBJ2-4; 13 nucleotides line up with TRBD2. TRBV23-1 is identified as an open reading frame with a role that is uncertain. The CDR3 spans 18 residues. The junction had 9 bases not matched to a gene; V was cut back by 7 bases and J by 0 bases. CDR3 residues: CASTGLAGVSEAKNIQYF. CDR3 nucleotide sequence: TGCGCCAGCACCGGACTAGCGGGAGTTTCGGAAGCCAAAAACATTCAGTACTTC.

The chain recombines TRBV18 with TRBJ1-6; TRBD1 is a possible D gene (6 bases). CDR1 and CDR2 from the germline V gene are KGHSH and LQKENI. The CDR3 covers 14 residues. Deletions cut 3 bases from V and 13 bases from J, with 16 bases between. CDR3 residues: CASSPTGTVGPLHF. As DNA, the CDR3 is TGTGCCAGCTCACCGACAGGAACGGTTGGTCCCCTCCACTTT. Using reference TRBV18 and TRBJ1-6 for the parts outside the CDR3, the full variable domain is NAGVMQNPRHLVRRRGQEARLRCSPMKGHSHVYWYRQLPEEGLKFMVYLQKENIIDESGMPKERFSAEFPKEGPSILRIQQVVRGDSAAYFCASSPTGTVGPLHFGNGTRLTVT.

V gene TRBV6-5 combines with J gene TRBJ2-3, with D maybe TRBD1 (5 bases). The CDR3 spans 13 residues. Between the trimmed V and J ends, which lost 5 bases and 6 bases, there was a span of 12 bases. Looked up from germline, CDR1 is MNHEY and CDR2 is SVGAGI. Here the CDR3 reads CASSPQGVDTQYF. The CDR3 nucleotides are TGTGCCAGCAGTCCGCAGGGCGTCGATACGCAGTATTTT.

The rearrangement links TRBV28 to TRBJ1-2; TRBD1 aligns across 9 bases. There are 14 residues in the CDR3. Unmatched junction bases numbered 5, after V lost 6 bases and J lost 3 bases. Germline CDR1 reads MDHEN; CDR2 reads SYDVKM. As DNA, the CDR3 is TGTGCCAGCAGGAGGACAGGGGTGGACTATGGCTACACCTTC. Translation gives CASRRTGVDYGYTF.

J is TRBJ1-2 and V is TRBV7-2; possibly TRBD1 for D (6 bases). V lost 0 bases and J 1 base, leaving 12 bases between the germline ends. The germline gives CDR1 SGHTA, CDR2 FQGNSA. This CDR3 comprises 16 residues. The CDR3 DNA follows: TGTGCCAGCAGCTTAGCGCTAACGGACAGTAACTATGGCTACACCTTC. It is translated as CASSLALTDSNYGYTF.

V usage is TRBV27 and J usage is TRBJ1-2, with TRBD1 matching over 9 bases. The germline gives CDR1 MNHEY, CDR2 SMNVEV (reference sequence). The CDR3 contains 13 residues. The ends lost 6 bases at V and 6 bases at J; junction bases unmatched: 5. The CDR3 DNA sequence: TGTGCCAGCAGGAGGACAGGGGCGGATGGCTACACCTTC. Translating gives CASRRTGADGYTF.

The rearrangement joins TRBV25-1 to TRBJ2-5; D might be TRBD1 (6 bases). V was trimmed by 4 bases and J by 5 bases, leaving 14 bases between them. This CDR3 has 14 residues. CDR1 is MGHDK, CDR2 SYGVNS, per germline. The CDR3 loop is CASSGATGPETQYF. As DNA, the CDR3 is TGTGCCAGCAGTGGCGCAACAGGGCCCGAGACCCAGTACTTC.

The genes are TRBV6-4 and TRBJ2-3, with 7 bases matching TRBD1. The J segment lost 1 base and the V segment lost 3 bases, leaving 1 base of the junction unmatched. Germline values: CDR1 MRHNA, CDR2 SNTAGT. The CDR3 covers 14 residues. This CDR3 is CASSETGGTDTQYF. CDR3 coding DNA: TGTGCCAGCAGTGAAACAGGGGGCACAGATACGCAGTATTTT.

The chain uses TRBV27 and TRBJ2-7, with a tentative D call TRBD2 (6 bases). The CDR3 is 14 residues long. The ends were cut back, 3 bases at V and 4 bases at J, with 13 bases in the middle. Per the germline V gene, CDR1 is MNHEY and CDR2 is SMNVEV (reference sequence). CDR3 protein: CASSFRREAYEQYF. The CDR3 coding sequence is TGTGCCAGCAGTTTCCGCAGGGAGGCTTACGAGCAGTACTTC.

The rearrangement joins TRBV4-1 to TRBJ2-1; 10 bases map to TRBD2. The CDR3 is made up of 16 amino acids. From germline, CDR1 is MGHRA and CDR2 YSYEKL. Trimming cost V 3 bases and J 4 bases; bases outside gene matches: 6. Here the CDR3 DNA reads TGCGCCAGCAGCCATTTAGGACTAGCGGTTTACAATGAGCAGTTCTTC. Amino acid sequence: CASSHLGLAVYNEQFF.

The genes are TRBV29-1 and TRBJ2-1; D may correspond to TRBD1 or TRBD2 (5 bases each). V lost 5 bases and J lost 10, with 21 bases in between. CDR3 length: 14 amino acids. Germline V lookup: CDR1 SQVTM, CDR2 ANQGSEA. CDR3 loop: CSVPTGTSKGEQFF. The CDR3 coding sequence is TGCAGCGTTCCTACCGGGACCTCGAAGGGCGAGCAGTTCTTC.

Only a few counts were recorded for this clone. The CDR3 region has the DNA TGTGCCAGCAGCACATCCGGGACAAACTATGGCTACACCTTC. It yields the protein CASSTSGTNYGYTF. This chain links TRBV11-2 with TRBJ1-2; a weak D match, TRBD1 (6 bases). The germline V and J ends were trimmed by 5 bases and 2 bases, with 12 bases remaining between them. From germline, CDR1 is SGHAT and CDR2 FQNNGV. The CDR3 consists of 14 residues.

The chain combines TRBV28 with TRBJ2-7, with D possibly called TRBD1 or TRBD2 (6 bases each). This CDR3 comprises 14 residues. Trimming took off 2 bases at V and 2 bases at J, with 10 bases between the two ends. Germline V gene sequence: CDR1 MDHEN, CDR2 SYDVKM. The CDR3 here is CASSLARGAYEQYF. The CDR3 DNA reads as TGTGCCAGCAGTTTAGCGAGGGGGGCCTACGAGCAGTACTTC.

The chain couples TRBV28 to TRBJ1-2, with D maybe TRBD1 (6 bases). The germline V gene encodes CDR1 MDHEN and CDR2 SYDVKM. V was cut by 6 bases and J by 8 bases, with 22 bases left in between. This CDR3 is built from 15 residues. The chain's CDR3 is CASSLPLGRGVGYTF. In nucleotides, the CDR3 is TGTGCCAGCAGCCTCCCTTTGGGCAGGGGAGTCGGCTACACCTTC.

The chain carries TRBV7-2 and TRBJ2-1; D possibly corresponds to TRBD2 (6 bases). Trimming stripped 5 bases from V and 4 bases from J, with 18 bases between. Germline V lookup: CDR1 SGHTA, CDR2 FQGNSA. CDR3 size: 16 residues. CDR3 sequence reads: CASSPTGLRLYNEQFF. CDR3 coding DNA: TGTGCCAGCAGCCCCACGGGACTCCGTTTGTACAATGAGCAGTTCTTC.